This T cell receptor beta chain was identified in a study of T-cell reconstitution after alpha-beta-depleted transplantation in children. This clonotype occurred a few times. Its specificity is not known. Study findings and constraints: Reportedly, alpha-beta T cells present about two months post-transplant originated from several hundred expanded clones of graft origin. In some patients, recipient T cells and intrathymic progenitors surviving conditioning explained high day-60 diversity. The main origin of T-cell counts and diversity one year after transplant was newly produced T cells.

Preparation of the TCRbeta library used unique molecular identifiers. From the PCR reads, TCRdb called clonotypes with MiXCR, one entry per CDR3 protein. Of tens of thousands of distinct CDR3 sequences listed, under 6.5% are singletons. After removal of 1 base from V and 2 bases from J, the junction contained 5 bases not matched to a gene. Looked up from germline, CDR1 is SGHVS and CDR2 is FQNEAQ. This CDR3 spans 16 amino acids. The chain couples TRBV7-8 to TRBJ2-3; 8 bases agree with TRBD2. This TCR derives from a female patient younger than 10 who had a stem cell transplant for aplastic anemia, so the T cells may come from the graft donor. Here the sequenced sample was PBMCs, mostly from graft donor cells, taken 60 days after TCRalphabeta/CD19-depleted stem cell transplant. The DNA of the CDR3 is TGTGCCAGCAGCTTAGGCGAACTAGCGGCCACAGATACGCAGTATTTT. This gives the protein CASSLGELAATDTQYF.